The 20 T cell receptor beta chains below were found in one sample sequenced in a study of OX40 agonist ivuxolimab in advanced cancers. Here immunoSEQ multiplex PCR was the method, and the copy in TCRdb shows in-frame clones only, minus some. The sample shows about 54,000 clones, 70% to 90% of them seen only once. The sequencing here drew on CD4+ or CD8+ T cells sorted from blood, taken in a trial of the OX40 agonist ivuxolimab. These receptors were collected from an adult with an advanced solid tumor such as melanoma, head and neck, liver or kidney cancer.

The V gene is TRBV5-1, the J gene TRBJ2-2; 8 positions agree with TRBD2. The germline V gene encodes CDR1 SGHRS and CDR2 YFSETQ. Losses at the gene ends were 5 bases for V and 5 bases for J; bases not matched to a gene: 2. The CDR3 contains 13 residues. This CDR3 is CASRREGTGELFF. In DNA form, the CDR3 reads TGCGCCAGCAGACGGGAGGGAACCGGGGAGCTGTTTTTT.

This clone was counted once. The chain links TRBV9 to TRBJ1-6; D ambiguous. V gave up 4 bases and J gave up 7 bases, with 9 bases separating them. The length of the CDR3 is 13 residues. CDR1 is SGDLS, CDR2 YYNGEE, per germline. The DNA of the CDR3 is TGTGCCAGCAGCCTAGACGAGAATTCACCCCTCCACTTT. Translated, it gives CASSLDENSPLHF.

The chain is built from TRBV5-5 and TRBJ1-3; tentative D call: TRBD1 (5 bases). Germline CDR1 reads SGHKS; CDR2 reads YYEKEE (reference sequence). The CDR3 is 15 residues long. Trimming cost V 6 bases and J 0 bases, with 13 bases left between them. The DNA for the CDR3 is TGTGCCAGCACGATGGGAGGGACCTCTGGAAACACCATATATTTT. This translates into CASTMGGTSGNTIYF.

This chain links TRBV28 with TRBJ1-2, with D maybe TRBD1 (5 bases). Germline V gene sequence: CDR1 MDHEN, CDR2 SYDVKM. The CDR3 sequence is 13 residues long. V lost 3 bases to trimming and J lost 3 bases, with 8 bases between them. The CDR3 sequence is CASSFPGHYGYTF. The DNA of the CDR3 is TGTGCCAGCAGTTTCCCAGGGCACTATGGCTACACCTTC.

The rearrangement uses TRBV6-1 and TRBJ2-7; 8 bases match TRBD1. Germline CDR1 is MNHNS and CDR2 is SASEGT. V was pared by 4 bases and J by 6 bases, with 14 bases of the junction left unmatched. The CDR3 is made up of 16 amino acids. This CDR3 is CASSVGQGVNKGEQYF. In DNA form, the CDR3 reads TGTGCCAGCAGTGTCGGACAGGGAGTGAATAAGGGCGAGCAGTACTTC.

The chain joins TRBV28 to TRBJ1-2, with D possibly TRBD1 on 5 matching bases. The CDR3 extends over 14 amino acids. Between the trimmed V and J ends, which lost 5 bases and 4 bases, there was a span of 14 bases. Germline lookup yields CDR1 MDHEN and CDR2 SYDVKM. This chain's CDR3 is CASSPPGGTYGYTF. In nucleotides, the CDR3 is TGTGCCAGCAGTCCCCCGGGGGGGACCTATGGCTACACCTTC.

Worth noting for this clone: The same CDR3 arises from other DNA sequences in this sample as well. J is TRBJ1-1 and V is TRBV7-3, with D possibly matching TRBD1 (6 bases). The CDR3 contains 15 residues. Per the germline V gene, CDR1 is SGHTA and CDR2 is FQGTGA. V lost 2 bases and J 3 bases, leaving 13 bases between the germline ends. The CDR3 region has the DNA TGTGCCAGCAGCTTAGGTCGGGGGCGGGACACTGAAGCTTTCTTT. It codes for CASSLGRGRDTEAFF.

V and J are TRBV5-4 and TRBJ1-2; the match to TRBD1 covers 10 bases. The germline V gene has CDR1 SGHNT and CDR2 YYREEE (reference sequence). There are 16 residues in the CDR3. After removal of 5 bases from V and 2 bases from J, the junction contained 9 bases not matched to a gene. The CDR3 coding sequence is TGTGCCAGCAGTGGAATGCGACAGGGGGCAAACTATGGCTACACCTTC. This codes for CASSGMRQGANYGYTF.

The V call is TRBV19, the J call TRBJ2-4; D might be TRBD1 (5 bases). In germline, CDR1 is LNHDA, CDR2 SQIVND (reference sequence). The CDR3 runs 13 residues. The V and J ends lost 3 bases and 8 bases respectively, with 11 bases between them. The CDR3 coding sequence is TGTGCCAGTAGTATTTACCTCAGGGACATTCAGTACTTC. It specifies CASSIYLRDIQYF.

In nucleotides, the CDR3 is TGTGCCTGCACTCATGACTCGAACACTGAAGCTTTCTTT. As protein: CACTHDSNTEAFF. The V and J genes are TRBV30 and TRBJ1-1, with D hard to call. This CDR3 spans 13 amino acids. The germline CDR1 and CDR2 sequences are GTSNPN and SVGIG (reference sequence). Trimming took 6 bases from V and 1 from J, leaving 12 bases between them.

The rearrangement links TRBV11-2 to TRBJ1-2; D not resolved. This CDR3 comprises 13 residues. Per germline, CDR1 SGHAT and CDR2 FQNNGV. V was clipped by 3 bases and J by 5 bases, with 10 bases between them. In DNA form, the CDR3 reads TGTGCCAGCAGCTTGAAGGTCTCATATGGCTACACCTTC. It is translated as CASSLKVSYGYTF.

The J gene is TRBJ2-1, the V gene TRBV7-2; 7 bases align to TRBD2. The trim removed 6 bases at V and 6 bases at J, leaving 11 bases unmatched. Germline-derived CDR1 and CDR2 are SGHTA and FQGNSA. The CDR3 is 15 amino acids. Here the CDR3 DNA reads TGTGCCAGCAGAAAAGCGGCGGGAGATATCAATGAGCAGTTCTTC. Protein sequence: CASRKAAGDINEQFF.

The rearrangement links TRBV19 to TRBJ1-2; D gene unclear. The CDR3 loop spans 14 amino acids. V gave up 4 bases and J gave up 0 bases, with 9 bases separating them. CDR1 LNHDA and CDR2 SQIVND come from the germline V gene (reference sequence). This CDR3 reads CASSTSPANYGYTF. DNA for the CDR3: TGTGCCAGTAGTACCAGCCCAGCTAACTATGGCTACACCTTC.

The rearrangement uses TRBV5-5 and TRBJ2-1, with D possibly matching TRBD1 (6 bases). CDR1 SGHKS and CDR2 YYEKEE come from the germline V gene (reference sequence). V was pared by 2 bases and J by 4 bases, with 16 bases between. The CDR3 is 16 residues long. CDR3 residues: CASSLSGAAPYNEQFF. The CDR3 DNA reads as TGTGCCAGCAGCTTATCAGGGGCCGCACCTTACAATGAGCAGTTCTTC.

This clone was recorded only once. This chain uses TRBV7-2 with TRBJ2-3; D possibly uses TRBD1 or TRBD2 (5 bases each). This CDR3 has 14 residues. With 3 bases removed from V and 4 bases from J, the gap between germline ends came to 11 bases. Germline-derived CDR1 and CDR2 are SGHTA and FQGNSA. CDR3 bases: TGTGCCAGCAGCTTTACAAGGGACCCAGATACGCAGTATTTT. It translates to CASSFTRDPDTQYF.

The chain carries TRBV25-1 and TRBJ2-1; possibly TRBD2 for D (6 bases). The V gene lost 2 bases and the J gene lost 3 bases, with 11 bases spanning the gap. CDR3 size: 15 residues. Germline-derived CDR1 and CDR2 are MGHDK and SYGVNS. The CDR3 reads CASSEIGGIYNEQFF. CDR3 nucleotides: TGTGCCAGCAGTGAAATAGGAGGGATCTACAATGAGCAGTTCTTC.

The chain couples TRBV5-1 to TRBJ2-2; D possibly uses TRBD1 or TRBD2 (5 bases each). CDR3 length equals 15 residues. Germline V gene data show CDR1 as SGHRS and CDR2 as YFSETQ. V lost 0 bases to trimming and J lost 2 bases, with 8 bases between them. The CDR3 spells CASSLGGSNTGELFF. As DNA, the CDR3 is TGCGCCAGCAGCTTGGGGGGGTCCAACACCGGGGAGCTGTTTTTT.

This clone was picked up one time. The gene calls are TRBV10-1 and TRBJ1-6; possible D gene TRBD1, 6 bases. Germline CDR1 and CDR2: WNHNN and SYGVQD (reference sequence). V was cut by 0 bases and J by 8 bases, with 14 bases left in between. This CDR3 comprises 16 residues. CDR3 region: CASSESSKGGDSPLHF. The CDR3 coding sequence is TGCGCCAGCAGTGAGTCTTCCAAAGGGGGTGATTCACCCCTCCACTTT.

The chain carries TRBV6-1 and TRBJ2-1, with 11 bases that match TRBD2. Per the germline V gene, CDR1 is MNHNS and CDR2 is SASEGT. Trimming cost V 3 bases and J 8 bases; bases outside gene matches: 12. CDR3 length equals 17 residues. The CDR3 region has the DNA TGTGCCAGCAGTGACCAGGGACTAGCGGTAGCGGTCGATGAGCAGTTCTTC. Its protein is CASSDQGLAVAVDEQFF.

Only one count was recorded for this clone. The V call is TRBV5-1, the J call TRBJ1-4; 8 nucleotides match TRBD1. After removal of 4 bases from V and 8 bases from J, the junction contained 10 bases not matched to a gene. Per germline, CDR1 SGHRS and CDR2 YFSETQ. This CDR3 is 15 amino acids long. The chain's CDR3 is CASSKTGDGGEKLFF. CDR3 sequence (DNA): TGCGCCAGCAGCAAGACAGGGGATGGAGGCGAAAAACTGTTTTTT.